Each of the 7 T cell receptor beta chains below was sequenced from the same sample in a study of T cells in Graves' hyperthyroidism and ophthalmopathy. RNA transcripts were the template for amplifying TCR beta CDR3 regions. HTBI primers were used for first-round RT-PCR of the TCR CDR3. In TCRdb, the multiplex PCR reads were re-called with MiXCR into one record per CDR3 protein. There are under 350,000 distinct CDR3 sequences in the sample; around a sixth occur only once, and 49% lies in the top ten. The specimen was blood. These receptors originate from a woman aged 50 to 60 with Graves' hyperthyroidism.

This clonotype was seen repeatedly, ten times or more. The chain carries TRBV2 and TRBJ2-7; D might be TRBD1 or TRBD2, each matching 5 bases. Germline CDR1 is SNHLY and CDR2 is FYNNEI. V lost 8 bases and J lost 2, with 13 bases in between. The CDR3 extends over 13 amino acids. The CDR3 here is CASGLQEAYEQYV. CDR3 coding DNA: TGTGCCAGCGGCCTACAGGAGGCCTACGAGCAGTACGTC.

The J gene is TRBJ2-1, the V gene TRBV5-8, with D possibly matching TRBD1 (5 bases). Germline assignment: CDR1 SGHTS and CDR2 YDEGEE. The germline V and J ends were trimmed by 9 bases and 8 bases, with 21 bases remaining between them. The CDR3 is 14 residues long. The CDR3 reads CAIQAGIDFHEQFF. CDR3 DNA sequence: TGTGCCATCCAAGCAGGGATTGACTTCCATGAGCAGTTCTTC.

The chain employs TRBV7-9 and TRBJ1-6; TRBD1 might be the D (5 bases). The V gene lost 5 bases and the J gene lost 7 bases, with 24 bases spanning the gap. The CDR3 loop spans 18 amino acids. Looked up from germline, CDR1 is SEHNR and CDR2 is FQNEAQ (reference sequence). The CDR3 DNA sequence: TGTGCCAGCAGCATGGAGCGGGGGAGCAATTCGCCGAATTCACCCCTCCACTTT. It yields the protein CASSMERGSNSPNSPLHF.

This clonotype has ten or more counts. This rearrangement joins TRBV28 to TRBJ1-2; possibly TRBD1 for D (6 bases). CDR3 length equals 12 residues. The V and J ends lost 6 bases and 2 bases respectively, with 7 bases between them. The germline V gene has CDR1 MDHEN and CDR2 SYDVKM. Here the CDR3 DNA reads TGTGCCAGCAGACAGGGAAACTATGGCTACACCTTC. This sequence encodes CASRQGNYGYTF.

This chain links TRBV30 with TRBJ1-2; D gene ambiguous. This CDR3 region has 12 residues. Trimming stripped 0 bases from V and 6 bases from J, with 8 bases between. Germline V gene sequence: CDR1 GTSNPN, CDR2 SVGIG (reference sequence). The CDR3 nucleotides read TGTGCCTGGAGTGTACCCGGCCATGGCTACACCTTC. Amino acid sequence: CAWSVPGHGYTF.

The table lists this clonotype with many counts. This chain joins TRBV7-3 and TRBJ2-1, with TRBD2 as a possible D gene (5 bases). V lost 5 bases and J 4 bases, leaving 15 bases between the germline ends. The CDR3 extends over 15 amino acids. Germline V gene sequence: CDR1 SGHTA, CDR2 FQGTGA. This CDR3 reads CASSQDSSRYNEQFF. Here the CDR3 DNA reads TGTGCCAGCAGCCAGGACTCAAGCCGGTACAATGAGCAGTTCTTC.

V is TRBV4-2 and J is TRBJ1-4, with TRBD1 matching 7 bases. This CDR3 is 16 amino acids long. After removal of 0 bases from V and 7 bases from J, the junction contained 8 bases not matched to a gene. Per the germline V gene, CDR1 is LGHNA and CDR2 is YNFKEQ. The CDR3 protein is CASSQDKAQGFEKLFF. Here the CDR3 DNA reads TGTGCCAGCAGCCAAGATAAGGCACAGGGGTTTGAAAAACTGTTTTTT.